This is a list of T cell receptor beta chains from one sample in a study of breast tumors, draining lymph nodes, adjacent tissues. One entry per CDR3 protein, called by TCRdb with MiXCR from the multiplex PCR reads. This sample has about 150,000 distinct CDR3 sequences, with 20% to 25% found just once. The source material was axillary lymph node tissue. The receptors were sampled from a female donor with breast cancer. Some clones in this sample may be carry-over from other donors' samples. The conserved cysteine and the conserved F or W are not part of the CDR3 here. Each record gives: J gene, V gene, CDR3 length, CDR3 protein.

J gene: TRBJ2-3; V gene: TRBV25-1; CDR3 length: 12; CDR3 protein: ASSERGPLDTQY
J gene: TRBJ1-2; V gene: TRBV20-1; CDR3 length: 12; CDR3 protein: SGLPGQGYYGYT
J gene: TRBJ2-6; V gene: TRBV19; CDR3 length: 14; CDR3 protein: ASSIRVQPGANVLT
J gene: TRBJ1-5; V gene: TRBV6-5; CDR3 length: 15; CDR3 protein: ASSKGRGDPSNQPQH
J gene: TRBJ2-5; V gene: TRBV7-8; CDR3 length: 11; CDR3 protein: ASSNGIRETQY
J gene: TRBJ2-1; V gene: TRBV30; CDR3 length: 8; CDR3 protein: AWSQGRMF
J gene: TRBJ2-1; V gene: TRBV6-2/TRBV6-3; CDR3 length: 17; CDR3 protein: ASQPSGVLASSFHNEQF
J gene: TRBJ2-2; V gene: TRBV5-1; CDR3 length: 14; CDR3 protein: ASSLISTGVTGELF
J gene: TRBJ1-3; V gene: TRBV6-6; CDR3 length: 13; CDR3 protein: ASSPGPSSGNTIY
J gene: TRBJ2-3; V gene: TRBV9; CDR3 length: 9; CDR3 protein: ASSVADTQY
J gene: TRBJ1-5; V gene: TRBV20-1; CDR3 length: 12; CDR3 protein: SAWGRGIGQPQH
J gene: TRBJ2-7; V gene: TRBV11-3; CDR3 length: 12; CDR3 protein: ASSPGQGAYEQY
J gene: TRBJ2-2; V gene: TRBV7-9; CDR3 length: 13; CDR3 protein: ASSLGGSRPGELF
J gene: TRBJ2-1; V gene: TRBV29-1; CDR3 length: 9; CDR3 protein: SVELFDEQF
J gene: TRBJ2-1; V gene: TRBV19; CDR3 length: 14; CDR3 protein: ASSIVATVLLSEQF
J gene: TRBJ2-1; V gene: TRBV29-1; CDR3 length: 11; CDR3 protein: SAGTGGWNEQF
J gene: TRBJ2-2; V gene: TRBV19; CDR3 length: 15; CDR3 protein: ASSDLRGQVSTGELF
J gene: TRBJ2-3; V gene: TRBV20-1; CDR3 length: 15; CDR3 protein: SARPVSGRFSTDTQY
J gene: TRBJ2-5; V gene: TRBV5-5; CDR3 length: 13; CDR3 protein: ASSSSPGLGETQY
J gene: TRBJ2-5; V gene: TRBV6-1; CDR3 length: 15; CDR3 protein: ASTALTAGGPRETQY
J gene: TRBJ1-4; V gene: TRBV3-1; CDR3 length: 14; CDR3 protein: ASRLGSGATNEKLF
J gene: TRBJ2-3; V gene: TRBV27; CDR3 length: 12; CDR3 protein: ASSLEGTGDTQY
J gene: TRBJ2-1; V gene: TRBV5-1; CDR3 length: 10; CDR3 protein: ASSPDRGEQF
J gene: TRBJ2-3; V gene: TRBV12-3/TRBV12-4; CDR3 length: 12; CDR3 protein: ATRSERVADTQY
J gene: TRBJ2-1; V gene: TRBV12-3/TRBV12-4; CDR3 length: 15; CDR3 protein: ASSLVGWGYQNYEQF
J gene: TRBJ2-2; V gene: TRBV4-1; CDR3 length: 14; CDR3 protein: ASSQAGHANTGELF
J gene: TRBJ2-5; V gene: TRBV20-1; CDR3 length: 11; CDR3 protein: SARPTGVETQY
J gene: TRBJ2-3; V gene: TRBV11-3; CDR3 length: 14; CDR3 protein: ASSLDRGGLTDTQY
J gene: TRBJ2-1; V gene: TRBV11-3; CDR3 length: 11; CDR3 protein: ASSLGTGNEQF
J gene: TRBJ2-3; V gene: TRBV5-4; CDR3 length: 10; CDR3 protein: ASSPAPDTQY
J gene: TRBJ2-1; V gene: TRBV24-1; CDR3 length: 13; CDR3 protein: ATSDIVSGSGEQF
J gene: TRBJ2-7; V gene: TRBV5-5; CDR3 length: 14; CDR3 protein: ASSTNSGRVTYEQY
J gene: TRBJ2-5; V gene: TRBV14; CDR3 length: 11; CDR3 protein: ASSLRGLGTQY
J gene: TRBJ1-5; V gene: TRBV19; CDR3 length: 13; CDR3 protein: ASSIVQGGNQPQH
J gene: TRBJ2-3; V gene: TRBV20-1; CDR3 length: 13; CDR3 protein: SALLGTSGTDTQY
J gene: TRBJ1-6; V gene: TRBV30; CDR3 length: 11; CDR3 protein: AWSTGSNSPLH
J gene: TRBJ1-5; V gene: TRBV19; CDR3 length: 11; CDR3 protein: ASSRRGNQPQH
J gene: TRBJ1-4; V gene: TRBV6-5; CDR3 length: 15; CDR3 protein: ASSYSRQGSRNEKLF
J gene: TRBJ2-5; V gene: TRBV6-1; CDR3 length: 12; CDR3 protein: ASTGEEGRKTQY
J gene: TRBJ2-1; V gene: TRBV11-3; CDR3 length: 12; CDR3 protein: ASSLGSTYNEQF
J gene: TRBJ2-1; V gene: TRBV5-4; CDR3 length: 14; CDR3 protein: ASSFRGRTSYNEQF